This entry lists 4 T cell receptor beta chains sequenced from one sample in a study of T cells in localized non-small cell lung cancer. Clones were read by immunoSEQ multiplex PCR, and TCRdb kept only the in-frame ones, dropping some. This sample has about 890 clones, with approximately 25% found just once. The source material was lung tumor tissue, sampled before any cancer treatment. These receptors were collected from a woman aged 35-75 years with stage I squamous cell lung carcinoma.

The sample holds a few counts of this clone. The rearrangement uses TRBV30 and TRBJ2-1; D could derive from TRBD1 or TRBD2 (6 bases each). The V end lost 0 bases, the J end lost 7 bases, and 10 bases lay between the germline ends. This CDR3 is built from 13 residues. The V gene's germline CDR1 is GTSNPN and CDR2 SVGIG (reference sequence). DNA of the CDR3: TGTGCCTGGAGTGTTGGGGGGCAGAATGAGCAGTTCTTC. This sequence encodes CAWSVGGQNEQFF.

A few counts support this clone. The rearrangement uses TRBV18 and TRBJ1-1; 8 bases match TRBD1. The CDR3 is made up of 15 amino acids. V gave up 3 bases and J gave up 2 bases; unmatched junction bases: 5. The germline CDR1 and CDR2 sequences are KGHSH and LQKENI. CDR3 sequence: CASSPWTGRNTEAFF. DNA of the CDR3: TGTGCCAGCTCACCCTGGACAGGGAGAAACACTGAAGCTTTCTTT.

This clone was seen only a few times. The chain combines TRBV9 with TRBJ2-7, with TRBD1 matching 11 bases. CDR3 length equals 14 residues. Germline trimming cut 5 bases from V and 6 bases from J; bases unmatched to any gene: 7. Per the germline V gene, CDR1 is SGDLS and CDR2 is YYNGEE. The CDR3 DNA is TGTGCCAGCAGTGAAGGACAGGGGGCCGCCGAGCAGTACTTC. Protein sequence: CASSEGQGAAEQYF.

This clone has just a few counts. The chain couples TRBV9 to TRBJ1-1, with D perhaps matching TRBD1 (5 bases). The V and J ends lost 4 bases and 0 bases respectively, with 10 bases between them. This CDR3 has 14 amino acids. The germline V gene has CDR1 SGDLS and CDR2 YYNGEE. The CDR3 here is CASSSGTLNTEAFF. Written as DNA, the CDR3 is TGTGCCAGCAGCTCAGGGACCTTGAACACTGAAGCTTTCTTT.